This T cell receptor (beta chain) comes out of a study of T cell responses to AZD1222 COVID-19 vaccine. General study results and limits: Reportedly, nearly half of unique spike TCRs recognized epitopes outside B.1.351/B.1.1.7 mutations. It was only after the peak T cell response that any repertoires were sampled. Two AZD1222 doses significantly raised spike-specific TCR breadth and depth over controls.

In germline, CDR1 is MNHEY, CDR2 SMNVEV (reference sequence). V lost 5 bases and J 6 bases, leaving 20 bases between the germline ends. This CDR3 region has 16 residues. Clones were read by immunoSEQ multiplex PCR, and TCRdb kept only the in-frame ones, dropping some. The table has 140,000 or so clones, 92% seen once; the top ten hold about 2.1%. To note about this clone: Its antigen remains unidentified.

The sequence was collected from an adult in good health. The V and J genes are TRBV27 and TRBJ1-5; unclear D gene. Source: peripheral blood, taken on day 0 of AZD1222 vaccination. The CDR3 DNA sequence: TGTGCCAGCAGTCCTAGACACCTTTTGGGCGGTCAGCCCCAGCATTTT. Translated: CASSPRHLLGGQPQHF.